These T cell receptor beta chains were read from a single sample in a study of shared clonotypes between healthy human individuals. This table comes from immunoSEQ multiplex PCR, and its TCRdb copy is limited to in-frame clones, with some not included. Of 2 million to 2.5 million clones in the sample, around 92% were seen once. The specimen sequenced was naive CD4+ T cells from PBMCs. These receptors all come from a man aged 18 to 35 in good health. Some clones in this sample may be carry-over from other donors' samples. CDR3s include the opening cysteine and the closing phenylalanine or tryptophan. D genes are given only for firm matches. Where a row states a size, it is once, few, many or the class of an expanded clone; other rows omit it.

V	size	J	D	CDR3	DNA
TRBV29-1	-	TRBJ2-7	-	CSVDYGYEQYF	TGCAGCGTTGATTACGGGTACGAGCAGTACTTC
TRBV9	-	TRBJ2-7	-	CASSVATGPTYEQYF	TGTGCCAGCAGCGTAGCTACGGGGCCCACCTACGAGCAGTACTTC
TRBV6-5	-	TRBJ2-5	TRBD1	CASGGQGRLETQYF	TGTGCCAGTGGGGGACAGGGGCGCTTGGAGACCCAGTACTTC
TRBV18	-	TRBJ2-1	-	CASSPPAGAEQFF	TGTGCCAGCTCACCCCCGGCGGGGGCTGAGCAGTTCTTC
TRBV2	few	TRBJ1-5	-	CASSGGDIRQPQHF	TGTGCCAGCAGCGGAGGAGATATACGACAGCCCCAGCATTTT
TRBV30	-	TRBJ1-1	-	CAWSTRQEVGVEAFF	TGTGCCTGGAGTACGCGACAGGAGGTCGGGGTAGAAGCTTTCTTT
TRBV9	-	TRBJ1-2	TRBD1	CASSVKPGQGNYGYTF	TGTGCCAGCAGCGTAAAACCGGGACAGGGTAACTATGGCTACACCTTC
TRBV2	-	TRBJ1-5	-	CASSFLRESNQPQHF	TGTGCCAGCAGTTTCCTCAGGGAGAGCAATCAGCCCCAGCATTTT
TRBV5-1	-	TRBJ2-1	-	CASSSGGQYNEQFF	TGCGCCAGCAGCTCCGGAGGTCAGTACAATGAGCAGTTCTTC
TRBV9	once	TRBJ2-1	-	CASSVEGDFYNEQFF	TGTGCCAGCAGCGTAGAAGGAGACTTTTACAATGAGCAGTTCTTC
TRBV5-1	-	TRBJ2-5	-	CASSLGPAEGETQYF	TGCGCCAGCAGCTTGGGACCGGCCGAGGGTGAGACCCAGTACTTC
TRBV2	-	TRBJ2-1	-	CASSESREQFF	TGTGCCAGCAGTGAATCTAGGGAGCAGTTCTTC
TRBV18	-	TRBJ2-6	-	CASSPGRTGANVLTF	TGTGCCAGCTCACCAGGTAGGACTGGGGCCAACGTCCTGACTTTC
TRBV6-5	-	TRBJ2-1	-	CASSQDGENEQFF	TGTGCCAGCAGCCAAGATGGGGAAAATGAGCAGTTCTTC
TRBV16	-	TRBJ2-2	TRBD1	CASTPGTGGTGELFF	TGTGCCAGCACGCCAGGGACAGGGGGCACCGGGGAGCTGTTTTTT
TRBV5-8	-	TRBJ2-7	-	CASSENYEQYF	TGTGCCAGCAGCGAGAATTACGAGCAGTACTTC
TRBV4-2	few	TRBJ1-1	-	CASSRTGNLAEAFF	TGTGCCAGCAGCCGAACAGGGAATTTGGCTGAAGCTTTCTTT
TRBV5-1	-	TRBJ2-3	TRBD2	CASSTGLAESTDTQYF	TGCGCCAGCAGCACGGGACTAGCGGAAAGCACAGATACGCAGTATTTT
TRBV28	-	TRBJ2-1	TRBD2	CASSSTSGFNEQFF	TGTGCCAGCAGCTCGACTAGCGGGTTCAATGAGCAGTTCTTC
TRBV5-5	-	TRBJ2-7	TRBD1	CASSILTGTGSYEQYF	TGTGCCAGCAGCATTCTTACCGGGACAGGGTCCTACGAGCAGTACTTC
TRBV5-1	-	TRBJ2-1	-	CASSLTSSNEQFF	TGCGCCAGCAGCTTGACTAGTTCCAATGAGCAGTTCTTC
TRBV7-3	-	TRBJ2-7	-	CASSLRSQGYEQYF	TGTGCCAGCAGCTTAAGGTCCCAGGGGTACGAGCAGTACTTC
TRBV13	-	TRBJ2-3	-	CASMHTGYTDTQYF	TGTGCCAGCATGCACACAGGCTACACAGATACGCAGTATTTT
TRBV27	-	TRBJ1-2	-	CASSKGGGSYGYTF	TGTGCCAGCAGTAAAGGTGGAGGGTCCTATGGCTACACCTTC
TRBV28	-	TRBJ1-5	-	CATLAGPNQPQHF	TGTGCCACCTTGGCAGGGCCCAATCAGCCCCAGCATTTT
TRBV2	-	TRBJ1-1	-	CASSVELNTEAFF	TGTGCCAGCAGTGTGGAACTGAACACTGAAGCTTTCTTT
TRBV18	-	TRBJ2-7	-	CASSQGGSYEQYF	TGTGCCAGCTCACAGGGAGGCTCCTACGAGCAGTACTTC
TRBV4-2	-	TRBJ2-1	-	CASSQVREDEQFF	TGTGCCAGCAGCCAAGTGAGGGAGGATGAGCAGTTCTTC
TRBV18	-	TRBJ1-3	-	CASSPTLSSGNTIYF	TGTGCCAGCTCACCCACCTTGAGCTCTGGAAACACCATATATTTT
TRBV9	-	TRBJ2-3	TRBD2	CASSVIAGGTDTQYF	TGTGCCAGCAGCGTAATAGCGGGAGGGACAGATACGCAGTATTTT
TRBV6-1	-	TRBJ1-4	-	CASSEGAVNEKLFF	TGTGCCAGCAGTGAAGGGGCGGTTAATGAAAAACTGTTTTTT
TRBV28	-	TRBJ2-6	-	CASTHEVWANVLTF	TGTGCCAGCACCCATGAGGTCTGGGCCAACGTCCTGACTTTC
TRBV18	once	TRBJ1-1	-	CASSPRNGLDTEAFF	TGTGCCAGCTCACCACGGAATGGTCTTGACACTGAAGCTTTCTTT
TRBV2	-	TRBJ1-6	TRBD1	CASRGTGGSSPLHF	TGTGCCAGCAGAGGGACAGGGGGCAGCTCACCCCTCCACTTT
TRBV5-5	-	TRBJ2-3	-	CASSFNFEGKVETDTQYF	TGTGCCAGCAGCTTCAATTTTGAGGGGAAGGTTGAGACAGATACGCAGTATTTT
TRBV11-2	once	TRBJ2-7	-	CASSLLLGHEQYF	TGTGCCAGCAGCTTACTACTTGGCCACGAGCAGTACTTC
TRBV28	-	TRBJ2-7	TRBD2	CASGTSGYEQYF	TGTGCCTCCGGGACTAGCGGCTACGAGCAGTACTTC
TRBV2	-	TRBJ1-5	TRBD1	CASQGGRQPQHF	TGTGCCAGCCAGGGGGGGCGACAGCCCCAGCATTTT
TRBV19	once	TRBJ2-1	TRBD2	CASSIAPGLAGSEQFF	TGTGCCAGTAGTATAGCACCGGGACTAGCGGGATCTGAGCAGTTCTTC
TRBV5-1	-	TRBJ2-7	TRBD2	CASSLFLAGTSYEQYF	TGCGCCAGCAGCTTGTTTCTAGCGGGAACCTCCTACGAGCAGTACTTC
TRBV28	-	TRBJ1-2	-	CASSPPTAPYGYTF	TGTGCCAGCAGTCCACCAACAGCACCTTATGGCTACACCTTC
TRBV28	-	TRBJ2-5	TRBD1	CASSKTRGQETQYF	TGTGCCAGCAGTAAGACCAGGGGGCAAGAGACCCAGTACTTC
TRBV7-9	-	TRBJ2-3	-	CASSPRPVETDTQYF	TGTGCCAGCAGCCCCCGCCCAGTTGAGACAGATACGCAGTATTTT
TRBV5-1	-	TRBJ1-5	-	CASSLGRGQGQPQHF	TGCGCCAGCAGCTTGGGTAGGGGCCAAGGACAGCCCCAGCATTTT
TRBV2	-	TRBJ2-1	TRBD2	CASSESPSGRANEQFF	TGTGCCAGCAGTGAATCCCCTAGCGGGAGGGCCAATGAGCAGTTCTTC
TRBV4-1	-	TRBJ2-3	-	CASSQEGTQYF	TGCGCCAGCAGCCAAGAAGGAACGCAGTATTTT